This T cell receptor (beta chain) came from a study of cytomegalovirus exposure and HLA in healthy donors. Points on this clone: Mismatch with germline at one junction end may stem from a read error.

CDR3 length equals 13 residues. Germline V lookup: CDR1 SSHAT, CDR2 FNYEAQ (reference sequence). Vbeta (60) and Jbeta (13) primers were used in the PCR. Profiled with immunoSEQ multiplex PCR; TCRdb holds only in-frame clones, not every one. With 130,000 or so clones in the sample, the ten largest clones hold roughly 2%. Source material: PBMCs. The origin of this receptor is a woman aged 18-30 years in good health and CMV-seronegative. The genes are TRBV7-7 and TRBJ2-5, with a weak D call TRBD2 (5 bases). The CDR3 DNA is TGTGCTAGCAGCGATAAGCCGGGAAAGACCCAGTACTTC. It specifies CASSDKPGKTQYF. Using reference TRBV7-7 and TRBJ2-5 for the parts outside the CDR3, the full variable domain is GAGVSQSPRYKVTKRGQDVTLRCDPISSHATLYWYQQALGQGPEFLTYFNYEAQPDKSGLPSDRFSAERPEGSISTLTIQRTEQRDSAMYRCASSDKPGKTQYFGPGTRLLVL.